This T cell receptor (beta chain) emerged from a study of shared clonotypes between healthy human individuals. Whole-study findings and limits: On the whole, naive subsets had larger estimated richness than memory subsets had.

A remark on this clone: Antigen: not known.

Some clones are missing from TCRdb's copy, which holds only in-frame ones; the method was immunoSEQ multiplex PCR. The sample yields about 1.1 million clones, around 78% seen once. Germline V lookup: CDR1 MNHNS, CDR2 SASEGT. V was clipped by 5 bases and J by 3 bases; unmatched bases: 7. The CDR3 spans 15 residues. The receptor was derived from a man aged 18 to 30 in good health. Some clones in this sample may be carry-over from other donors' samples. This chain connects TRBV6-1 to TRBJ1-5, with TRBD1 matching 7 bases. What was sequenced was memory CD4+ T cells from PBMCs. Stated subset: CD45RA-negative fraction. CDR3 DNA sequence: TGTGCCAGCAGTACCCAGACAGGGCTCAATCAGCCCCAGCATTTT. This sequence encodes CASSTQTGLNQPQHF.